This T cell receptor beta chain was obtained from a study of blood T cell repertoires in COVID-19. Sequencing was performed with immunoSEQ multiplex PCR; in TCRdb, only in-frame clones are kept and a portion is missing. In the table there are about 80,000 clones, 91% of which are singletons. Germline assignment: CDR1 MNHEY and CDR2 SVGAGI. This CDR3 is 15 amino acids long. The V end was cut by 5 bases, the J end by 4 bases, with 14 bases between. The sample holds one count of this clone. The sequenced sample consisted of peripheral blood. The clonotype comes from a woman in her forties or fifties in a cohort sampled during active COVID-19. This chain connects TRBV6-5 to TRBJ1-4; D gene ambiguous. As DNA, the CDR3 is TGTGCCAGCAGTCCCACTGGGCTTCTTAATGAAAAACTGTTTTTT. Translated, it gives CASSPTGLLNEKLFF.